Described below is a single T cell receptor (beta chain) sequence and its context. TCRdb's copy holds only in-frame clones and misses some; the assay was immunoSEQ multiplex PCR. Here the sample spans more than 150,000 clones, around 95% being singletons. The data are from a study of T cell responses to AZD1222 COVID-19 vaccine. This TCR derives from an adult in good health. This specimen was peripheral blood, taken on day 0 of AZD1222 vaccination.

The DNA of the CDR3 is TGTGCCAGCAGCCAAGCGGGGGCCGGGACCGGGGAGCTGTTTTTT. It codes for CASSQAGAGTGELFF. The V gene is TRBV14, the J gene TRBJ2-2; the D call may be TRBD1 or TRBD2 (6 bases each). The CDR3 has 15 amino acids. V lost 1 base to trimming and J lost 5 bases, with 11 bases between them. CDR1 SGHDN and CDR2 FVKESK come from the germline V gene.